The 3 T cell receptor beta chains below were found in one sample sequenced in a study of Ad26.COV2.S vaccination and SARS-CoV-2 variants. Method: immunoSEQ multiplex PCR; TCRdb's copy keeps in-frame clones and lacks some. Counted here are around 250,000 clones, around 90% occurring once; the ten biggest clones make up less than 3.5%. As to treatment: around 19 received Ad26.COV2.S at low or high dose, single or two shots; about 5 received placebo; per-sample allocation not given. Day 63 following the first vaccine or placebo injection was when the samples were taken. Source: peripheral blood, taken in a trial of Ad26.COV2.S vaccine versus placebo. All receptors come from a person between 18 and 60 years old who received the Ad26.COV2.S COVID-19 vaccine or a placebo.

This chain's CDR3 is CASSSPPRGSEQYF. The CDR3 DNA follows: TGTGCCAGCAGCTCCCCGCCGCGGGGAAGCGAGCAGTACTTC. J is TRBJ2-7 and V is TRBV3-1 (or the pseudogene TRBV3-2); D is perhaps TRBD2 (6 bases). The CDR3 spans 14 residues. The V gene's germline CDR1 is LGHDT and CDR2 YNNKEL (reference sequence). V was trimmed by 5 bases and J by 6 bases, leaving 17 bases between them.

The rearrangement links TRBV12-3 or TRBV12-4 to TRBJ2-3, with 9 positions matching TRBD1. The junction had 8 bases not matched to a gene; V was cut back by 5 bases and J by 14 bases. The CDR3 consists of 12 residues. The CDR3 nucleotides read TGTGCCAGCAGTCCTTCCCGGGACAGGGTGTATTTT. Translating it yields CASSPSRDRVYF.

The J gene is TRBJ1-4, the V gene TRBV4-2, with a tentative D call TRBD1 (6 bases). The CDR3 consists of 17 residues. Germline V gene lookup returns CDR1 LGHNA and CDR2 YNFKEQ. The V gene lost 0 bases and the J gene lost 6 bases, with 17 bases spanning the gap. The DNA of the CDR3 is TGTGCCAGCAGCCAAGAAGAACTACAGGGTGGGTATGAAAAACTGTTTTTT. This encodes CASSQEELQGGYEKLFF.